This TCR beta chain was captured by sequencing in a study of blood T cell repertoires in COVID-19. Turning to the study itself: Collection of acute and convalescent COVID-19 samples took place in the United States, Italy and Spain.

Across 20 to 25 US areas, participants ranged in age from about 18 to 89 years. A PCR-confirmed or clinician-diagnosed COVID-19 case had contacted exposed participants within 2 weeks of entry. Produced via immunoSEQ multiplex PCR; TCRdb's table is partial and in-frame only. The sample carries 250,000 or so clones, around 90% recorded once. Germline CDR1 reads SNHLY; CDR2 reads FYNNEI. The CDR3 length is 17 residues. V was cut by 6 bases and J by 4 bases, with 22 bases left in between. V gene TRBV2 combines with J gene TRBJ2-1; maybe TRBD2 (6 bases). Sequenced input: PBMCs or T cells enriched from blood (not recorded which). The sequence derives from a man aged 45-65 years who had been exposed to COVID-19. This chain's CDR3 is CASSPLWSGDRYNEQFF. The CDR3 coding sequence is TGTGCCAGCAGCCCTCTATGGTCGGGGGACCGTTACAATGAGCAGTTCTTC.